Below, 24 T cell receptor beta chains from the same sample are listed, as sequenced in a study of low-dose radiotherapy and immunotherapy resistance in tumors. Noted time point: before trial treatment. TRAV- and TRBV-specific primers were used for first-strand cDNA, which covered alpha and beta chains. TCRs were put through 15 to 25 PCR cycles of amplification with Phusion. A constant-region primer and the V-primer adapter served as the primer pair. MiXCR, applied by TCRdb to the reads, yields one record per CDR3 protein. The sample has 57,000 or so distinct CDR3 sequences; 20% to 25% are singletons. The specimen comprised PBMCs, sampled before treatment. These TCRs come from a male donor with prostate cancer.

This clonotype was observed many times. The V call is TRBV7-9, the J call TRBJ2-2; D perhaps matches TRBD1 (6 bases). Trimming removed 7 bases from V and 7 bases from J, with 13 bases in between. Germline loops: CDR1 SEHNR, CDR2 FQNEAQ (reference sequence). There are 13 residues in the CDR3. The CDR3 DNA reads as TGTGCCAGCAAAAAACAGGGTTACGGGGAGCTGTTTTTT. This encodes CASKKQGYGELFF.

The chain couples TRBV28 to TRBJ2-7; 9 bases agree with TRBD1. J was trimmed by 5 bases and V by 6 bases; bases with no gene match: 11. Germline CDR1 is MDHEN and CDR2 is SYDVKM. CDR3 size: 15 residues. The CDR3 reads CASSLMTGGLDEQYF. The DNA of the CDR3 is TGTGCCAGCAGCCTGATGACAGGGGGGCTGGACGAGCAGTACTTC.

On this clonotype itself: This may be a read error, as it is one base from a much larger clone. The rearrangement uses TRBV20-1 and TRBJ2-7, with 9 bases lining up with TRBD2. In germline, CDR1 is DFQATT, CDR2 SNEGSKA (reference sequence). Trimming at V came to 5 bases and at J to 0 bases, leaving 2 bases not matched to a gene. The CDR3 is 13 residues long. The CDR3 here is CSAPAGGSYEQYF. The CDR3 coding sequence is TGCAGTGCTCCAGCGGGGGGCTCCTACGAGCAGTACTTC.

This clonotype was observed at least ten times. The chain has TRBV29-1 and TRBJ2-3; D not certain. The CDR3 runs 14 residues. Per germline, CDR1 SQVTM and CDR2 ANQGSEA. V was trimmed by 0 bases and J by 7 bases, leaving 14 bases between them. For the CDR3, the DNA is TGCAGCGTTGAAGATGGGCTTCTCAGCCATACGCAGTATTTT. Amino acid sequence: CSVEDGLLSHTQYF.

This clonotype has ten or more counts. V usage is TRBV15 and J usage is TRBJ2-7, with 10 bases identical to TRBD1. CDR3 length equals 18 residues. Trimming removed 0 bases from V and 7 bases from J; junction bases left unmatched: 15. Germline-derived CDR1 and CDR2 are LNHNV and YYDKDF (reference sequence). The CDR3: CATSRDQTGQGMGGEQYF. Here the CDR3 DNA reads TGTGCCACCAGCAGAGATCAGACGGGACAGGGGATGGGTGGAGAGCAGTACTTC.

This clonotype came up many times. The V call is TRBV2, the J call TRBJ1-5; possible D gene TRBD1, 6 bases. The CDR3 runs 15 residues. With 5 bases removed from V and 2 bases from J, the gap between germline ends came to 13 bases. Per the germline V gene, CDR1 is SNHLY and CDR2 is FYNNEI. CDR3: CASSSGGAGNQPQHF. The CDR3 DNA reads TGTGCCAGCAGTTCGGGGGGCGCGGGCAATCAGCCCCAGCATTTT.

This sequence joins TRBV6-5 and TRBJ1-1, with TRBD1 matching over 8 bases. This CDR3 is 15 amino acids long. V trimming: 5 bases; J trimming: 7 bases; junction bases outside the gene matches: 12. The germline CDR1 and CDR2 sequences are MNHEY and SVGAGI. For the CDR3, the DNA is TGTGCCAGCAGTACATACAAACAGGGGGGGATTGAAGCTTTCTTT. The encoded protein is CASSTYKQGGIEAFF.

About this clonotype: It is likely a read error: a sequence one base away is far more abundant. The CDR3 spells CASSSAPSSEEFF. CDR3 nucleotide sequence: TGTGCCAGCAGCTCGGCGCCTAGCAGTGAGGAGTTCTTC. This chain uses TRBV5-3 with TRBJ2-1, with D perhaps TRBD2 (5 bases). TRBV5-3 counts as an open reading frame of uncertain function. The CDR3 covers 13 residues.

This clonotype was seen at least ten times. This sequence joins TRBV24-1 and TRBJ2-5; D call uncertain. Trimming took off 4 bases at V and 1 base at J, with 6 bases between the two ends. This CDR3 has 13 amino acids. In germline, CDR1 is KGHDR, CDR2 SFDVKD. CDR3 nucleotides: TGTGCCACCAGTGACCCCGCCCAAGAGACCCAGTACTTC. Translation gives CATSDPAQETQYF.

This clonotype was recorded many times. V usage is TRBV5-4 and J usage is TRBJ2-5; D remains unclear. The CDR3 sequence is 14 residues long. Trimming cost V 2 bases and J 2 bases, with 10 bases left between them. Germline V gene data show CDR1 as SGHNT and CDR2 as YYREEE (reference sequence). The CDR3 region has the DNA TGTGCCAGCAGCTTCGTTGCCGCGCAAGAGACCCAGTACTTC. Its protein product is CASSFVAAQETQYF.

J is TRBJ2-7 and V is TRBV5-4, with D perhaps matching TRBD2 (5 bases). The CDR3 is 15 amino acids. V dropped 4 bases and J dropped 0 bases, with 14 bases sitting between them. Germline assignment: CDR1 SGHNT and CDR2 YYREEE (reference sequence). The CDR3 nucleotides are TGTGCCAGCAGCAAGGGAGCCTCATCCTCCTACGAGCAGTACTTC. Its protein is CASSKGASSSYEQYF.

This clonotype was detected ten times or more. CDR3 sequence: CASSQQRTETQYF. CDR3 bases: TGTGCCAGCAGTCAGCAAAGGACGGAGACCCAGTACTTC. The chain is built from TRBV6-1 and TRBJ2-5; D uncertain. Per the germline V gene, CDR1 is MNHNS and CDR2 is SASEGT. V lost 5 bases and J lost 5, with 12 bases in between. This CDR3 comprises 13 residues.

At least ten counts were recorded for this clonotype. The chain couples TRBV6-6 to TRBJ2-1; 13 nucleotides match TRBD2. J was trimmed by 7 bases and V by 5 bases; bases with no gene match: 5. The CDR3 spans 15 residues. Germline CDR1 is MNHNY and CDR2 is SVGAGI (reference sequence). The CDR3 sequence is CASSILAGGPNEQFF. In DNA form, the CDR3 reads TGTGCCAGCAGTATACTAGCGGGGGGGCCGAATGAGCAGTTCTTC.

This chain connects TRBV6-8 to TRBJ2-1; D perhaps matches TRBD1 (6 bases). CDR3 length: 18 amino acids. Trimming shortened V by 2 bases and J by 7 bases, and 24 bases separated the two germline ends. Germline CDR1 is MNHGY and CDR2 is SAAAGT. This chain's CDR3 is CASSYAWTEAGTDNEQFF. The CDR3 nucleotides read TGTGCCAGCAGTTACGCCTGGACAGAAGCCGGGACGGATAATGAGCAGTTCTTC.

As for this clonotype: With only one base between it and a far larger clone, this is likely a read error. This chain connects TRBV3-1 to TRBJ2-1; the match to TRBD1 covers 9 bases. V shed 3 bases, J shed 13 bases, and the junction held 16 bases outside the gene matches. The CDR3 has 16 amino acids. Germline-derived CDR1 and CDR2 are LGHDT and YNNKEL (reference sequence). The CDR3 loop reads CASSQKGAGQGHIQFF. CDR3 DNA sequence: TGTGCCAGCAGCCAGAAGGGGGCGGGACAGGGTCACATTCAGTTCTTC.

This clonotype was counted many times. The chain has TRBV7-9 and TRBJ1-3; tentative D call: TRBD1 (6 bases). Per germline, CDR1 SEHNR and CDR2 FQNEAQ (reference sequence). The CDR3 extends over 16 amino acids. V was cut by 4 bases and J by 0 bases, with 13 bases left in between. This CDR3 reads CASSSNTGNSGNTIYF. The CDR3 DNA reads TGTGCCAGCAGCTCTAATACAGGGAACTCTGGAAACACCATATATTTT.

This clonotype came up many times. The chain uses TRBV30 and TRBJ1-3, with a tentative D call TRBD1 (6 bases). This CDR3 has 14 amino acids. The germline gives CDR1 GTSNPN, CDR2 SVGIG (reference sequence). V was cut by 3 bases and J by 1 base, with 10 bases left in between. CDR3 DNA: TGTGCCTGGAGGACGGACAGATCTGGAAACACCATATATTTT. This gives the protein CAWRTDRSGNTIYF.

There are many counts of this clonotype. The CDR3 region has the DNA TGTGCCAGCAGCCCCCGGGGACTAGCTGCAGCGAACACCGGGGAGCTGTTTTTT. It encodes CASSPRGLAAANTGELFF. The chain couples TRBV3-1 to TRBJ2-2, with TRBD2 matching 9 bases. The CDR3 covers 18 residues. V lost 4 bases to trimming and J lost 0 bases; unmatched junction nucleotides: 9. Looked up from germline, CDR1 is LGHDT and CDR2 is YNNKEL (reference sequence).

This clonotype was found many times. The chain employs TRBV29-1 and TRBJ1-2; a weak D match, TRBD1 (5 bases). The V and J ends lost 4 bases and 3 bases respectively, with 6 bases between them. The CDR3 has 11 residues. From germline, CDR1 is SQVTM and CDR2 ANQGSEA. Here the CDR3 reads CSVGGDYGYTF. The CDR3 DNA is TGCAGCGTTGGAGGGGACTATGGCTACACCTTC.

This clonotype was observed many times. The chain joins TRBV2 to TRBJ2-7, with 10 bases that match TRBD1. This CDR3 is 15 amino acids long. CDR1 is SNHLY and CDR2 is FYNNEI in the germline V gene. Losses at the gene ends were 7 bases for V and 5 bases for J; bases not matched to a gene: 11. CDR3 protein: CASISSRDRGHEQYF. Here the CDR3 DNA reads TGTGCCAGCATCAGTTCCAGGGACAGGGGACACGAGCAGTACTTC. Complete variable domain (other parts from reference TRBV2 and TRBJ2-7): EPEVTQTPSHQVTQMGQEVILRCVPISNHLYFYWYRQILGQKVEFLVSFYNNEISEKSEIFDDQFSVERPDGSNFTLKIRSTKLEDSAMYFCASISSRDRGHEQYFGPGTRLTVT.

Comments on this clonotype: Only one base separates this from a far larger clonotype, so it likely reflects a read error. The chain links TRBV6-2 or TRBV6-3 to TRBJ2-1; 13 positions agree with TRBD2. In germline, CDR1 is MNHEY, CDR2 SVGEGT. The CDR3 length is 16 residues. This chain's CDR3 is CVSRTGTSGNYNEQFF. CDR3 nucleotides: TGTGTCAGCAGAACCGGGACTAGCGGGAACTACAATGAGCAGTTCTTC.

This clonotype was recorded many times. V is TRBV28 and J is TRBJ2-7; D is undetermined. CDR1 and CDR2 (germline): MDHEN, SYDVKM. V lost 3 bases to trimming and J lost 2 bases, with 5 bases between them. The CDR3 has 12 amino acids. CDR3 nucleotides: TGTGCCAGCAGTTTTAACGCCTACGAGCAGTACTTC. This codes for CASSFNAYEQYF.

This sequence joins TRBV5-8 and TRBJ2-7; D remains unclear. The V end lost 5 bases, the J end lost 3 bases, and 15 bases lay between the germline ends. The CDR3 runs 14 residues. CDR1 and CDR2 (germline): SGHTS, YDEGEE. The CDR3 loop is CASRLPRRGYEQYF. The CDR3 bases are TGTGCCAGCAGGTTGCCCCGGAGAGGCTACGAGCAGTACTTC.

This clonotype came up many times. The gene calls are TRBV5-1 and TRBJ1-4, with 7 positions matching TRBD1. After removal of 5 bases from V and 5 bases from J, the junction contained 6 bases not matched to a gene. This CDR3 has 14 residues. CDR1 is SGHRS, CDR2 YFSETQ, per germline. CDR3 nucleotides: TGCGCCAGCAGTGGGACAGAGCGAAATGAAAAACTGTTTTTT. Translation: CASSGTERNEKLFF.